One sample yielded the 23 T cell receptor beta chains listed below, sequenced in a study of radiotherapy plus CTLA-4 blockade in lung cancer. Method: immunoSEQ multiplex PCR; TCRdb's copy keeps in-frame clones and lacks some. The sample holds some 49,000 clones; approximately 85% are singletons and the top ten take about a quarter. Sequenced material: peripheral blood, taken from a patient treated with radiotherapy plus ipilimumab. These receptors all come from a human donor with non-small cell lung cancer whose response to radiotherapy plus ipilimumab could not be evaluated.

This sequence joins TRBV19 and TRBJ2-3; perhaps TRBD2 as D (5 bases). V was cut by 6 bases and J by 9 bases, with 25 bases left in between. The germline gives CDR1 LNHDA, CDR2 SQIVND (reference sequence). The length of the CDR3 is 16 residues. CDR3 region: CASSSTSGSNAKTQYF. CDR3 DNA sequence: TGTGCCAGTAGCTCTACGTCGGGGAGCAATGCAAAAACGCAGTATTTT.

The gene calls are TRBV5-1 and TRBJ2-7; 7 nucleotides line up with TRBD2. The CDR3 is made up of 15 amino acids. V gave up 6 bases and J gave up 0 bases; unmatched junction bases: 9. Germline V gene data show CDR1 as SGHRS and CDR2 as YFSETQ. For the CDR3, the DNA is TGCGCCAGCACCCGGGGTTCTAGCGGCTCCTACGAGCAGTACTTC. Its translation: CASTRGSSGSYEQYF.

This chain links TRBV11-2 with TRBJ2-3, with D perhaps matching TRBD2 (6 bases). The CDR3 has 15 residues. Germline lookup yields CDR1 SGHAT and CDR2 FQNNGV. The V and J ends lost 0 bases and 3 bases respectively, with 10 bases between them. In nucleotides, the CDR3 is TGTGCCAGCAGCTTAGATCGTGCGGGAACAGATACGCAGTATTTT. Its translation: CASSLDRAGTDTQYF.

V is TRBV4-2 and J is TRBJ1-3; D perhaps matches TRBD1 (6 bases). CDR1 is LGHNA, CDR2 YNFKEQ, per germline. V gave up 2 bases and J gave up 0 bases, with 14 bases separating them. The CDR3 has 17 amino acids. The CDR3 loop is CASSQLGGGSSGNTIYF. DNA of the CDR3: TGTGCCAGCAGCCAACTTGGGGGCGGTTCCTCTGGAAACACCATATATTTT.

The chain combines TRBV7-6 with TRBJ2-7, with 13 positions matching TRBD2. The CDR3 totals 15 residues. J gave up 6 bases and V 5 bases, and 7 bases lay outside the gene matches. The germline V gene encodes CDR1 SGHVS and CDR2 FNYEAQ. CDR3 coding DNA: TGTGCCAGCAGCCTTGGACTAGCGGGAGTCTCCGAGCAGTACTTC. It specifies CASSLGLAGVSEQYF.

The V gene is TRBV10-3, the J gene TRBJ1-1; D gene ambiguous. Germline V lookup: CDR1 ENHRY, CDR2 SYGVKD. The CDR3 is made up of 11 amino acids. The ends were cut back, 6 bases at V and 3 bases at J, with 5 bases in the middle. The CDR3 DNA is TGTGCCATCAGCGACTACACTGAAGCTTTCTTT. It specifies CAISDYTEAFF.

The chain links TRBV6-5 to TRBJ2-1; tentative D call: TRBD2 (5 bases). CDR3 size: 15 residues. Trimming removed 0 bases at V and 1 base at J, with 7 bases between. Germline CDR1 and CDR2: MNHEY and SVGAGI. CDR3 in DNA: TGTGCCAGCAGTTACTCGGGAGAATCCTACAATGAGCAGTTCTTC. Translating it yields CASSYSGESYNEQFF.

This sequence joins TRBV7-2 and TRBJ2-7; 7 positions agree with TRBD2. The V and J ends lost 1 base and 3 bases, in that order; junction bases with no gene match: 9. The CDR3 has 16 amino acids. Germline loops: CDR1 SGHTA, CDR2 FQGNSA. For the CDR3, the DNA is TGTGCCAGCAGCTTAGGTTTTGGCGGGAGTGGCTACGAGCAGTACTTC. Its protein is CASSLGFGGSGYEQYF.

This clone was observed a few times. The CDR3 sequence is CASSQGRDRGRSEKLFF. In nucleotides, the CDR3 is TGCGCCAGCAGCCAGGGCCGGGACAGGGGGCGGTCAGAAAAACTGTTTTTT. The chain joins TRBV4-1 to TRBJ1-4, with 12 bases matching TRBD1. The CDR3 has 17 amino acids. The germline gives CDR1 MGHRA, CDR2 YSYEKL. After removal of 3 bases from V and 8 bases from J, the junction contained 10 bases not matched to a gene.

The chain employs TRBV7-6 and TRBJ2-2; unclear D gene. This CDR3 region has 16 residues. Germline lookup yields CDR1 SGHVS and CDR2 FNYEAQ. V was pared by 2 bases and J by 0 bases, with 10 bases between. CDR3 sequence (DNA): TGTGCCAGCAGCTTAAGGTCGGCGGCGAACACCGGGGAGCTGTTTTTT. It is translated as CASSLRSAANTGELFF.

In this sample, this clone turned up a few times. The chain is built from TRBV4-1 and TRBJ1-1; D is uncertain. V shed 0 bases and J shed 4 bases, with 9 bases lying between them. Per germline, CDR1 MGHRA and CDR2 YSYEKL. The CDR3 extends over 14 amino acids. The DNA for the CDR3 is TGCGCCAGCAGCCAAGAGGGGAGAGCCACTGAAGCTTTCTTT. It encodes CASSQEGRATEAFF.

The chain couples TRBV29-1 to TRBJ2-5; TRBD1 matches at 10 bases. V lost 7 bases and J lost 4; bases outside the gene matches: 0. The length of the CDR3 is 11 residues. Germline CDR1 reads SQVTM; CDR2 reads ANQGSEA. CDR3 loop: CSGDRGETQYF. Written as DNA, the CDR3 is TGCAGCGGGGACAGGGGAGAGACCCAGTACTTC.

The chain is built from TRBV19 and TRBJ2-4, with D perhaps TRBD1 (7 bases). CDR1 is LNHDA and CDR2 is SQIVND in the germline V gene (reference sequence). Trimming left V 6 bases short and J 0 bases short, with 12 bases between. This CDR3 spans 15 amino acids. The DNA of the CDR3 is TGTGCCAGTAGCCGACAGGGACTAGCCAAAAACATTCAGTACTTC. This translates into CASSRQGLAKNIQYF.

DNA for the CDR3: TGTGCCGGGGTCTCCCAATCAGGGGGCGAGTTCTTC. It is translated as CAGVSQSGGEFF. The V gene is TRBV7-9, the J gene TRBJ2-1; 8 bases map to TRBD1. V shed 11 bases and J 14 bases; nucleotides not matched to a gene: 14. Germline V gene sequence: CDR1 SEHNR, CDR2 FQNEAQ (reference sequence). The CDR3 spans 12 residues.

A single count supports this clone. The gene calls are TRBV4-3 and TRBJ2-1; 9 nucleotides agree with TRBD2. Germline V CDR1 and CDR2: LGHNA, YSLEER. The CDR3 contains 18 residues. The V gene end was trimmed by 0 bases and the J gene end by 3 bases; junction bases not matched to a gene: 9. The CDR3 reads CASSQDGSGSAFYNEQFF. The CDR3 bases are TGCGCCAGCAGCCAAGACGGTAGCGGGAGCGCTTTCTACAATGAGCAGTTCTTC.

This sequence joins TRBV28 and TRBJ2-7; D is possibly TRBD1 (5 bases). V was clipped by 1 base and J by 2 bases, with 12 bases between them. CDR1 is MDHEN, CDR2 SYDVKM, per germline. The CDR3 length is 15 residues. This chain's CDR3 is CASSLSRAGTYEQYF. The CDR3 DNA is TGTGCCAGCAGTTTATCCAGGGCAGGAACCTACGAGCAGTACTTC.

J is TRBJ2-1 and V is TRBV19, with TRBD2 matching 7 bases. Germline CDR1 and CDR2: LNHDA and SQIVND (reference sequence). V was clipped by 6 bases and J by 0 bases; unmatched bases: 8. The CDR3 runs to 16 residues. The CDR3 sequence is CASSNPGRSSYNEQFF. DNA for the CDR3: TGTGCCAGTAGCAACCCCGGGAGGAGCTCCTACAATGAGCAGTTCTTC.

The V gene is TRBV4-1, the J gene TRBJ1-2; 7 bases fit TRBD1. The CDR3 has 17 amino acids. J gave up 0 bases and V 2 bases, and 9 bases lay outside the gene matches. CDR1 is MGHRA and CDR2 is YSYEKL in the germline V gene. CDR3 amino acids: CASSQPRDSRPNYGYTF. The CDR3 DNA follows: TGCGCCAGCAGCCAACCCCGGGACAGTCGACCTAACTATGGCTACACCTTC.

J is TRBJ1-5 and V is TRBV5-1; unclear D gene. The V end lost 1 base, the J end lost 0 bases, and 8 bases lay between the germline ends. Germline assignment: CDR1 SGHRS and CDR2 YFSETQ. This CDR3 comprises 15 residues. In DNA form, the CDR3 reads TGCGCCAGCAGCTTGAGCGGGAATAGCAATCAGCCCCAGCATTTT. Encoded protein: CASSLSGNSNQPQHF. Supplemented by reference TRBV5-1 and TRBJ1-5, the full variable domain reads KAGVTQTPRYLIKTRGQQVTLSCSPISGHRSVSWYQQTPGQGLQFLFEYFSETQRNKGNFPGRFSGRQFSNSRSEMNVSTLELGDSALYLCASSLSGNSNQPQHFGDGTRLSIL.

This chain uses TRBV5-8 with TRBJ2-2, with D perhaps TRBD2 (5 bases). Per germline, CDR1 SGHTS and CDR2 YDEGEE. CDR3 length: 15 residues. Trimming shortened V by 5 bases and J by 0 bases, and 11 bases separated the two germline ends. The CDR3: CASSSGITNTGELFF. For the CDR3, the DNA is TGTGCCAGCAGTTCGGGGATAACGAACACCGGGGAGCTGTTTTTT. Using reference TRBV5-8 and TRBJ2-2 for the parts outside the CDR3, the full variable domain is EAGVTQSPTHLIKTRGQQATLRCSPISGHTSVYWYQQALGLGLQFLLWYDEGEERNRGNFPPRFSGRQFPNYSSELNVNALELEDSALYLCASSSGITNTGELFFGEGSRLTVL.

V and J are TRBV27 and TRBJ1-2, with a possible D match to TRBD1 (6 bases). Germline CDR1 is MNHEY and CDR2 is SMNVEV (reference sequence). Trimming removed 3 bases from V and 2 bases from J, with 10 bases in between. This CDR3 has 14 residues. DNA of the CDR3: TGTGCCAGCAGTTTCCAGGGGATAAACTATGGCTACACCTTC. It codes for CASSFQGINYGYTF.

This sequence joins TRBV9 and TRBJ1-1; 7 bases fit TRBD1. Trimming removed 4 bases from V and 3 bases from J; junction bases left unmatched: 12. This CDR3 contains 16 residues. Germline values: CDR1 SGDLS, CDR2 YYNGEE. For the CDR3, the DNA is TGTGCCAGCAGCTCACCCTGGGGACAGCCCGACACTGAAGCTTTCTTT. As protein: CASSSPWGQPDTEAFF.

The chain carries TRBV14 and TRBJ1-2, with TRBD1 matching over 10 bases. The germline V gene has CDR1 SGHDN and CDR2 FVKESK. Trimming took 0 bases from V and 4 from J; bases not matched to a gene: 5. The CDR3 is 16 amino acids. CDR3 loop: CASSQERWTGGYGYTF. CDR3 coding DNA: TGTGCCAGCAGCCAAGAGAGATGGACAGGGGGCTATGGCTACACCTTC.